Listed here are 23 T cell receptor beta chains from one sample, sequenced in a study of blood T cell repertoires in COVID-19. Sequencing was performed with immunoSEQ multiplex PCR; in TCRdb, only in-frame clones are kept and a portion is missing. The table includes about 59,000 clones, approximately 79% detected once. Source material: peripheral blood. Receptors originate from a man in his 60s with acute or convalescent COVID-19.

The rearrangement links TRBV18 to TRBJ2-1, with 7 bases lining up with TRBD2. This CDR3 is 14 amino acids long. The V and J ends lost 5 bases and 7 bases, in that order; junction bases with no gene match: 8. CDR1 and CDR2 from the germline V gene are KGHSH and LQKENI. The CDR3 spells CASSGRGELNEQFF. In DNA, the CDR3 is TGTGCCAGCTCAGGGAGGGGAGAGTTAAATGAGCAGTTCTTC.

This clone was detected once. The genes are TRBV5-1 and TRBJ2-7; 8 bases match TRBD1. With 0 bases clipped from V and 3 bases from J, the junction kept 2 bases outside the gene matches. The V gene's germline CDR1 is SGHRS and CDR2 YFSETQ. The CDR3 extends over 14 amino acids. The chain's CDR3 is CASSLAGQVYEQYF. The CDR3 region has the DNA TGCGCCAGCAGCTTGGCGGGACAGGTCTACGAGCAGTACTTC.

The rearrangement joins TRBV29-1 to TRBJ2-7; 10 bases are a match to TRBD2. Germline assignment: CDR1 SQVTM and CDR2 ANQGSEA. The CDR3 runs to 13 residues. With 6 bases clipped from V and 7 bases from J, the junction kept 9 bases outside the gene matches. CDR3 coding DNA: TGCAGCGTGGGTGGTAGCGGGAGGCGGGAGCAGTACTTC. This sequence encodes CSVGGSGRREQYF.

The CDR3, as DNA: TGTGCCAGCAGTGAGTTAGCGGGAGACTTAGAGACCCAGTACTTC. It translates to CASSELAGDLETQYF. The J gene is TRBJ2-5, the V gene TRBV25-1; TRBD2 matches at 9 bases. This CDR3 is 15 amino acids long. Germline assignment: CDR1 MGHDK and CDR2 SYGVNS. V was clipped by 3 bases and J by 4 bases; unmatched bases: 6.

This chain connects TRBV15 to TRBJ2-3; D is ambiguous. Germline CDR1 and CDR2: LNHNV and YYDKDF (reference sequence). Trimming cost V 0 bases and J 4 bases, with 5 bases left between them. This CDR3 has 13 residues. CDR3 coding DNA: TGTGCCACCAGCAGAGATTCCGCAGATACGCAGTATTTT. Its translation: CATSRDSADTQYF.

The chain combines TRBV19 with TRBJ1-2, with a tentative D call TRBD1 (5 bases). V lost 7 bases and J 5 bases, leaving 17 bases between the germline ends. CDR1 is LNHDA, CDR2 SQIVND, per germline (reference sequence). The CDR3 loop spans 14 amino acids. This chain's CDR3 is CASTPTGGGYGYTF. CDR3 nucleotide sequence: TGTGCCAGTACCCCGACCGGGGGGGGATATGGCTACACCTTC.

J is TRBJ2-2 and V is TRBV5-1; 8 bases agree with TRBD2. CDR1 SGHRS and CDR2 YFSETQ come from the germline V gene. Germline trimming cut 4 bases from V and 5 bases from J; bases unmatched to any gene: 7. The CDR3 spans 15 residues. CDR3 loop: CASSGAGVETGELFF. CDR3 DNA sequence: TGCGCCAGCAGCGGAGCGGGAGTTGAAACCGGGGAGCTGTTTTTT. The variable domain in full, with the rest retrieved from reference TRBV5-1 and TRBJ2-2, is KAGVTQTPRYLIKTRGQQVTLSCSPISGHRSVSWYQQTPGQGLQFLFEYFSETQRNKGNFPGRFSGRQFSNSRSEMNVSTLELGDSALYLCASSGAGVETGELFFGEGSRLTVL.

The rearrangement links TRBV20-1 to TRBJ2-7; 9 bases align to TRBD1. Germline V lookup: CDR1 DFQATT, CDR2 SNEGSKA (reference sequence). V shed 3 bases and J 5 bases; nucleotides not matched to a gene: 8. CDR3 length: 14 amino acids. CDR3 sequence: CSASQGQGNNEQYF. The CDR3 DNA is TGCAGTGCTAGTCAGGGACAGGGCAATAACGAGCAGTACTTC.

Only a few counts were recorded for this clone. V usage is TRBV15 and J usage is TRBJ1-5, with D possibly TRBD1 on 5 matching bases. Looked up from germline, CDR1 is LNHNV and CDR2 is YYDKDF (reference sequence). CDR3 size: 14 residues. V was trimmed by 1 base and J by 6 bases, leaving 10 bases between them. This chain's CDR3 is CATSRAGVTQPQHF. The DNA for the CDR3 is TGTGCCACCAGCAGAGCGGGGGTCACTCAGCCCCAGCATTTT.

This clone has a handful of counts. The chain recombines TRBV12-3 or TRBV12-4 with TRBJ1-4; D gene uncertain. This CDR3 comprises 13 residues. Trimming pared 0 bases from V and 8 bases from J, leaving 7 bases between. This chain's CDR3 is CASSLAAREKLFF. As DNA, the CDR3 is TGTGCCAGCAGTTTAGCAGCACGCGAAAAACTGTTTTTT.

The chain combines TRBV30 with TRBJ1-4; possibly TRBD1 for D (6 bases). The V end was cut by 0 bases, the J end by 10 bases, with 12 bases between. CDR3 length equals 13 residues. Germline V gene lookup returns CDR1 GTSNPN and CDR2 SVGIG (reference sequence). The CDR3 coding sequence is TGTGCCTGGAGTGTACAGGGAGCCCGAAAACTGTTTTTT. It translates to CAWSVQGARKLFF. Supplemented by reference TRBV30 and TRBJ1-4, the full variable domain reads SQTIHQWPATLVQPVGSPLSLECTVEGTSNPNLYWYRQAAGRGLQLLFYSVGIGQISSEVPQNLSASRPQDRQFILSSKKLLLSDSGFYLCAWSVQGARKLFFGSGTQLSVL.

The CDR3 region is CAWSGLAGGGKRNIQYF. CDR3 nucleotide sequence: TGTGCCTGGAGTGGGCTAGCGGGAGGGGGCAAACGGAACATTCAGTACTTC. The V call is TRBV30, the J call TRBJ2-4; 12 bases are a match to TRBD2. From germline, CDR1 is GTSNPN and CDR2 SVGIG (reference sequence). CDR3 length: 17 amino acids. Trimming cost V 1 base and J 7 bases; bases outside gene matches: 11.

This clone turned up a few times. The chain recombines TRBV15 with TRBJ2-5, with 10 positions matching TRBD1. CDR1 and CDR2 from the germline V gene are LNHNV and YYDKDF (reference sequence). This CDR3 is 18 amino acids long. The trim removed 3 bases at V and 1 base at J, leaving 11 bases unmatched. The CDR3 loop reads CATSRGDRGYYFQETQYF. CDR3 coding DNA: TGTGCCACCAGCAGGGGGGACAGGGGCTACTATTTCCAAGAGACCCAGTACTTC.

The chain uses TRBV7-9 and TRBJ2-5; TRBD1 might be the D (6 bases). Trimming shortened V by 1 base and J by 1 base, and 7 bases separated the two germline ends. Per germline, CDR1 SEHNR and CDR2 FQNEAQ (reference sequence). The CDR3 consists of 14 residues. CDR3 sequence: CASSLVRGQETQYF. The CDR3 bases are TGTGCCAGCAGCTTAGTCAGGGGCCAAGAGACCCAGTACTTC.

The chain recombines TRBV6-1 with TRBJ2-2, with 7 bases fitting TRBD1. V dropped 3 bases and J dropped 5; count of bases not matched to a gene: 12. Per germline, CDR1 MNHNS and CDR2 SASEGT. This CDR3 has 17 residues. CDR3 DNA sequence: TGTGCCAGCAGTGATTTAAGACAGGGAAAAAGGACCGGGGAGCTGTTTTTT. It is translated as CASSDLRQGKRTGELFF.

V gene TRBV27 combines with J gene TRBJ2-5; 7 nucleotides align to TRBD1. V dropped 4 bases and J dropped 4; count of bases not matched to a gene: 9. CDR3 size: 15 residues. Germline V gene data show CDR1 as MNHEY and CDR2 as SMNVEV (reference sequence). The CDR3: CASSSLTGSGETQYF. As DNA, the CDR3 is TGTGCCAGCAGTTCCCTGACAGGGAGTGGAGAGACCCAGTACTTC.

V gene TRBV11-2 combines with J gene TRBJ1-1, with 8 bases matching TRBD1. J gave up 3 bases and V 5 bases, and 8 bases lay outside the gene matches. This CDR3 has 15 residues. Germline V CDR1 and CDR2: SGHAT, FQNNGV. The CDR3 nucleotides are TGTGCCAGCAGCCCATACTTGACAGGGGACACTGAAGCTTTCTTT. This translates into CASSPYLTGDTEAFF.

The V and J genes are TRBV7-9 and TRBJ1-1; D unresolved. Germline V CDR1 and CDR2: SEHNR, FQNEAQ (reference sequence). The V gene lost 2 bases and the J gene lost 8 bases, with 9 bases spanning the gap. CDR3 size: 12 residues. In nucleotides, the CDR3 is TGTGCCAGCAGCTTATTAGCGTTAGAAGCTTTCTTT. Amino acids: CASSLLALEAFF.

The CDR3 sequence: CAISAGLAGNNEQFF. CDR3 in DNA: TGTGCCATCAGCGCCGGACTAGCGGGAAACAATGAGCAGTTCTTC. This chain connects TRBV10-3 to TRBJ2-1; 12 bases line up with TRBD2. Germline V lookup: CDR1 ENHRY, CDR2 SYGVKD. The CDR3 length is 15 residues. Germline trimming cut 6 bases from V and 5 bases from J; bases unmatched to any gene: 5.

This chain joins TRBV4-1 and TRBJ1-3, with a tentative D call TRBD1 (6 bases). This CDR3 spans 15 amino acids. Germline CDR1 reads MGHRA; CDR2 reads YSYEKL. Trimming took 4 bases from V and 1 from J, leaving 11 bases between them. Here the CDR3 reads CASSRTRGSGNTIYF. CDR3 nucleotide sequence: TGCGCCAGCAGCCGAACGAGGGGGTCTGGAAACACCATATATTTT.

The CDR3 region is CASSLRKGDTGNTIYF. CDR3 DNA: TGTGCCAGCAGTTTAAGGAAGGGGGATACCGGAAACACCATATATTTT. The V gene is TRBV27, the J gene TRBJ1-3; TRBD1 might be the D (6 bases). The CDR3 extends over 16 amino acids. V was shortened by 2 bases and J by 4 bases, with 15 bases between the two germline ends. Germline assignment: CDR1 MNHEY and CDR2 SMNVEV (reference sequence).

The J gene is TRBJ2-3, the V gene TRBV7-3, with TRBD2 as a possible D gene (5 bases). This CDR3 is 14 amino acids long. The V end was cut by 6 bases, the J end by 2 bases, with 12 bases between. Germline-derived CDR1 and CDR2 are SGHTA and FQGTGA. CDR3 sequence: CASRLGLVTDTQYF. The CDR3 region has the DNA TGTGCCAGCAGACTAGGGCTAGTCACAGATACGCAGTATTTT.

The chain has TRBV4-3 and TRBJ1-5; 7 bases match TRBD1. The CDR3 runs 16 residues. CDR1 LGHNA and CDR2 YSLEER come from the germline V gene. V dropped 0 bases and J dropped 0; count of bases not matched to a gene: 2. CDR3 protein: CASSQDGQDSNQPQHF. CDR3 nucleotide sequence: TGCGCCAGCAGCCAAGACGGACAGGATAGCAATCAGCCCCAGCATTTT.